The present T cell receptor beta chain was sequenced within a study of tumor-infiltrating lymphocytes in primary liver carcinoma. Turning to the study itself: The tumors, T1-T3 N0M0 lesions, were roughly 4.2 to 10 cm across. Study-level results: Tumor top-250-clone fraction significantly exceeded that of blood (p = 0.039).

As to this clonotype: As yet, its antigen is unknown. Germline and junction disagree at one end, which may indicate a read error.

Unsorted whole blood served as the source of blood RNA, and germline DNA was extracted as well. The CDR3 is made up of 15 amino acids. The V gene's germline CDR1 is WSHSY and CDR2 SAAADI. A primer matching the constant region was used to make TCR beta cDNA from 450 to 550 ng of total RNA. Three nested multiplex PCR rounds, a slightly modified ARM-PCR method, built the TCR beta libraries. A C-beta reverse primer and TRBV1-TRBV30 forward primers served in each of the first two PCR rounds, at 10 cycles apiece. TCRdb processed the multiplex PCR reads anew with MiXCR; each CDR3 protein has one entry. The sample shows roughly 330,000 distinct CDR3 sequences, less than 65% of them seen only once.

The specimen sequenced was peripheral blood. This clonotype originated in a middle-aged man with primary liver carcinoma and hepatitis B virus infection. This chain links TRBV10-2 with TRBJ2-7; 8 positions agree with TRBD2. In DNA, the CDR3 is TGCGCCTGCAGTCTTAGCGGGACCCTTTCCTACGAGCAGTACTTC. Its protein is CACSLSGTLSYEQYF.